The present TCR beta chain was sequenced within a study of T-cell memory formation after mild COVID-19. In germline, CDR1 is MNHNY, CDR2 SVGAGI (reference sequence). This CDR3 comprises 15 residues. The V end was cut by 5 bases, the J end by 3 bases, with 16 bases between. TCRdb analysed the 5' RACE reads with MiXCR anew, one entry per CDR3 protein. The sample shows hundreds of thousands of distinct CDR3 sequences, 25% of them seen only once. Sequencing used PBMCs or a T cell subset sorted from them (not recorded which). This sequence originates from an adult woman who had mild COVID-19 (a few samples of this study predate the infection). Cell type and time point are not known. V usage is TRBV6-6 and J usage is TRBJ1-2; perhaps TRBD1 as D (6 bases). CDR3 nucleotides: TGTGCCAGCAGTCCGGGAGGGGGGCTCGACTATGGCTACACCTTC. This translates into CASSPGGGLDYGYTF.